These 32 T cell receptor beta chains came from one sample sequenced in a study of T cell changes during pregnancy in multiple sclerosis. Libraries were prepared by immunoSEQ multiplex PCR; TCRdb keeps only in-frame clonotypes and omits some of them. In the table there are 70,000 to 75,000 clones, roughly 92% of which are singletons. The input for sequencing was peripheral blood, taken in the second trimester of pregnancy. All receptors derive from a female donor with multiple sclerosis, enrolled in a pregnancy study.

J is TRBJ1-4 and V is TRBV15; 7 nucleotides agree with TRBD1. Germline V lookup: CDR1 LNHNV, CDR2 YYDKDF (reference sequence). This CDR3 has 16 amino acids. The J segment lost 4 bases and the V segment lost 1 base, leaving 6 bases of the junction unmatched. The CDR3 region is CATSRAPTGNNEKLFF. In nucleotides, the CDR3 is TGTGCCACCAGCAGAGCCCCGACAGGGAATAATGAAAAACTGTTTTTT. The complete variable domain, with remaining parts taken from reference TRBV15 and TRBJ1-4, reads DAMVIQNPRYQVTQFGKPVTLSCSQTLNHNVMYWYQQKSSQAPKLLFHYYDKDFNNEADTPDNFQSRRPNTSFCFLDIRSPGLGDTAMYLCATSRAPTGNNEKLFFGSGTQLSVL.

This rearrangement joins TRBV7-9 to TRBJ2-1; TRBD2 might be the D (5 bases). Per the germline V gene, CDR1 is SEHNR and CDR2 is FQNEAQ (reference sequence). The CDR3 loop spans 14 amino acids. Trimming removed 5 bases at V and 4 bases at J, with 12 bases between. Written as DNA, the CDR3 is TGTGCCAGCAGCCATCCGGGATTATACAATGAGCAGTTCTTC. Protein: CASSHPGLYNEQFF.

This clone was seen a single time. The rearrangement joins TRBV10-3 to TRBJ2-3; 13 nucleotides line up with TRBD2. The germline CDR1 and CDR2 sequences are ENHRY and SYGVKD. The CDR3 runs to 20 residues. The V segment lost 7 bases and the J segment 6 bases; nucleotides outside the gene matches: 22. CDR3 amino acids: CAITSGLTSGGVRSLDTQYF. In DNA, the CDR3 is TGTGCCATCACCTCCGGCTTAACTAGCGGGGGGGTGAGGAGTTTGGATACGCAGTATTTT.

The gene calls are TRBV9 and TRBJ2-5; a weak D match, TRBD2 (5 bases). Germline CDR1 reads SGDLS; CDR2 reads YYNGEE. Trimming took 2 bases from V and 0 from J, leaving 17 bases between them. The CDR3 loop spans 17 amino acids. CDR3 amino acids: CASSVSQSGDNQETQYF. DNA of the CDR3: TGTGCCAGCAGCGTTTCCCAGAGCGGAGACAACCAAGAGACCCAGTACTTC.

This clone was seen only once. J is TRBJ2-2 and V is TRBV28, with D perhaps matching TRBD2 (5 bases). The germline gives CDR1 MDHEN, CDR2 SYDVKM. Trimming shortened V by 3 bases and J by 4 bases, and 12 bases separated the two germline ends. This CDR3 region has 15 residues. The CDR3 here is CASSLGGSGTGELFF. Written as DNA, the CDR3 is TGTGCCAGCAGTTTGGGTGGGAGCGGCACCGGGGAGCTGTTTTTT.

V gene TRBV5-4 combines with J gene TRBJ1-3; no clear D gene. The CDR3 loop spans 18 amino acids. V was cut by 6 bases and J by 0 bases, with 22 bases left in between. CDR1 and CDR2 from the germline V gene are SGHNT and YYREEE (reference sequence). The CDR3 here is CASTHLFPGSISGNTIYF. The CDR3 bases are TGTGCCAGCACCCACCTTTTTCCAGGCTCCATCTCTGGAAACACCATATATTTT.

This clone was seen once. V and J are TRBV28 and TRBJ2-3; tentatively, D is TRBD1 (5 bases). Trimming stripped 4 bases from V and 8 bases from J, with 13 bases between. This CDR3 contains 13 residues. In germline, CDR1 is MDHEN, CDR2 SYDVKM. CDR3 sequence (DNA): TGTGCCAGCAGTTCTCGACCGCAGGGTACGCAGTATTTT. Its translation: CASSSRPQGTQYF.

The V and J genes are TRBV6-6 and TRBJ2-5; no clear D gene. Germline V CDR1 and CDR2: MNHNY, SVGAGI (reference sequence). This CDR3 has 14 amino acids. Trimming pared 6 bases from V and 5 bases from J, leaving 16 bases between. This chain's CDR3 is CASSRANLGETQYF. CDR3 nucleotides: TGTGCCAGCAGCCGAGCCAACCTCGGGGAGACCCAGTACTTC.

The chain joins TRBV7-9 to TRBJ2-2, with 8 bases identical to TRBD1. The germline gives CDR1 SEHNR, CDR2 FQNEAQ (reference sequence). With V trimmed by 4 bases and J by 6 bases, 1 base remained unmatched. CDR3 length equals 13 residues. DNA of the CDR3: TGTGCCAGCAGCTCGGACAGGGCCGGGGAGCTGTTTTTT. It translates to CASSSDRAGELFF.

The chain carries TRBV4-3 and TRBJ2-7; D is unresolved. The germline V and J ends were trimmed by 10 bases and 3 bases, with 7 bases remaining between them. The CDR3 extends over 10 amino acids. The V gene's germline CDR1 is LGHNA and CDR2 YSLEER. CDR3 in DNA: TGCGCCATCCCGTTCTACGAGCAGTACTTC. Translation gives CAIPFYEQYF.

This chain uses TRBV4-1 with TRBJ1-5; 7 bases are a match to TRBD1. The CDR3 contains 17 residues. With 3 bases clipped from V and 2 bases from J, the junction kept 10 bases outside the gene matches. Germline values: CDR1 MGHRA, CDR2 YSYEKL. The CDR3 bases are TGCGCCAGCAGCCAGATACACAGGGGTATTCGCAATCAGCCCCAGCATTTT. Amino acid sequence: CASSQIHRGIRNQPQHF.

V gene TRBV6-4 combines with J gene TRBJ2-3; weak D call: TRBD2 (6 bases). V was shortened by 5 bases and J by 0 bases, with 9 bases between the two germline ends. The CDR3 extends over 14 amino acids. Germline V lookup: CDR1 MRHNA, CDR2 SNTAGT. CDR3 residues: CASSSSDSTDTQYF. The CDR3 region has the DNA TGTGCCAGCAGTTCTAGCGACAGCACAGATACGCAGTATTTT.

The chain recombines TRBV7-9 with TRBJ2-2; the match to TRBD1 covers 9 bases. The CDR3 spans 16 residues. Germline V gene data show CDR1 as SEHNR and CDR2 as FQNEAQ (reference sequence). V was clipped by 5 bases and J by 6 bases; unmatched bases: 10. In DNA, the CDR3 is TGTGCCAGCAGCCCCGGGACAGGGTTTGACGCCGGGGAGCTGTTTTTT. Amino acids: CASSPGTGFDAGELFF.

Points on this clone: The same CDR3 also results from other DNA sequences found in this sample. The rearrangement joins TRBV11-2 to TRBJ1-3; 9 nucleotides align to TRBD1. The CDR3 runs to 15 residues. The ends lost 5 bases at V and 4 bases at J; junction bases unmatched: 6. The germline CDR1 and CDR2 sequences are SGHAT and FQNNGV. The CDR3 nucleotides read TGTGCCAGCAGCCTAACAGGGGGCGCCGGAAACACCATATATTTT. Protein sequence: CASSLTGGAGNTIYF.

This clone was picked up one time. The chain is built from TRBV9 and TRBJ2-3, with 8 nucleotides matching TRBD1. CDR3 size: 18 residues. V dropped 0 bases and J dropped 1; count of bases not matched to a gene: 10. Germline CDR1 SGDLS, CDR2 YYNGEE. In DNA, the CDR3 is TGTGCCAGCAGCGTAGACCTCAGGGGGCAAGGGGGCACAGATACGCAGTATTTT. Its translation is CASSVDLRGQGGTDTQYF.

The genes are TRBV6-1 and TRBJ2-5; 9 positions agree with TRBD2. Germline trimming cut 2 bases from V and 9 bases from J; bases unmatched to any gene: 4. From germline, CDR1 is MNHNS and CDR2 SASEGT. CDR3 size: 13 residues. CDR3 sequence reads: CASSESAGGPQYF. The CDR3 DNA reads TGTGCCAGCAGTGAAAGCGCGGGAGGGCCCCAGTACTTC.

CDR3 in amino acids: CASSLSGQGRASEQYF. The CDR3 DNA reads TGTGCCAGCAGTTTATCTGGACAGGGGCGGGCCAGCGAGCAGTACTTC. The chain has TRBV28 and TRBJ2-7; 9 positions match TRBD1. J was trimmed by 6 bases and V by 1 base; bases with no gene match: 10. Germline V lookup: CDR1 MDHEN, CDR2 SYDVKM. The CDR3 consists of 16 residues.

The chain carries TRBV27 and TRBJ2-5; tentative D call: TRBD2 (5 bases). CDR3 length equals 14 residues. Trimming removed 1 base from V and 5 bases from J, with 11 bases in between. Germline CDR1 and CDR2: MNHEY and SMNVEV (reference sequence). DNA for the CDR3: TGTGCCAGCAGTTTATTAGGCGGGCGGGAGACCCAGTACTTC. It is translated as CASSLLGGRETQYF.

J is TRBJ2-7 and V is TRBV4-1, with D possibly matching TRBD2 (7 bases). V lost 3 bases, J lost 2 bases, and 20 bases lay in between. CDR3 length equals 17 residues. Per germline, CDR1 MGHRA and CDR2 YSYEKL. CDR3 sequence (DNA): TGCGCCAGCAGCCAGGGGTTTCTCGGGGGGCTTGCCTACGAGCAGTACTTC. It codes for CASSQGFLGGLAYEQYF.

This clone was found once. This chain uses TRBV2 with TRBJ2-5, with 8 bases aligning to TRBD1. The germline gives CDR1 SNHLY, CDR2 FYNNEI. The J segment lost 5 bases and the V segment lost 5 bases, leaving 10 bases of the junction unmatched. The length of the CDR3 is 15 residues. The CDR3 loop is CASSLRTGRGETQYF. In nucleotides, the CDR3 is TGTGCCAGCAGTCTAAGGACAGGGAGAGGCGAGACCCAGTACTTC.

J is TRBJ2-7 and V is TRBV28; 10 bases match TRBD1. The germline gives CDR1 MDHEN, CDR2 SYDVKM. This CDR3 contains 13 residues. V shed 11 bases, J shed 5 bases, and the junction held 9 bases outside the gene matches. The CDR3 region is CAGKPTGGNEQYF. Here the CDR3 DNA reads TGTGCCGGCAAGCCGACAGGGGGCAACGAGCAGTACTTC.

This clone was found a few times. V gene TRBV4-3 combines with J gene TRBJ1-3; D is undetermined. Germline V gene sequence: CDR1 LGHNA, CDR2 YSLEER. V dropped 1 base and J dropped 4 bases, with 5 bases sitting between them. This CDR3 is 13 amino acids long. Written as DNA, the CDR3 is TGCGCCAGCAGCCAAGGAACAGGAAACACCATATATTTT. Translation gives CASSQGTGNTIYF.

This chain uses TRBV30 with TRBJ1-1, with D tentatively TRBD1 (6 bases). V shed 3 bases and J shed 5 bases, with 13 bases lying between them. The CDR3 consists of 13 residues. Germline V gene data show CDR1 as GTSNPN and CDR2 as SVGIG (reference sequence). The CDR3: CAWRVGGRTEAFF. CDR3 DNA sequence: TGTGCCTGGAGGGTCGGGGGGCGAACTGAAGCTTTCTTT.

This clone was seen just once. The chain recombines TRBV18 with TRBJ1-5; TRBD1 matches 10 bases. Germline values: CDR1 KGHSH, CDR2 LQKENI. The CDR3 is 16 residues long. V lost 4 bases to trimming and J lost 6 bases; unmatched junction nucleotides: 9. The DNA of the CDR3 is TGTGCCAGCTCACTACGGGACAGGGGTTTAGTTCAGCCCCAGCATTTT. Amino acid sequence: CASSLRDRGLVQPQHF. The full variable domain, completed using reference TRBV18 and TRBJ1-5, is NAGVMQNPRHLVRRRGQEARLRCSPMKGHSHVYWYRQLPEEGLKFMVYLQKENIIDESGMPKERFSAEFPKEGPSILRIQQVVRGDSAAYFCASSLRDRGLVQPQHFGDGTRLSIL.

This chain joins TRBV7-9 and TRBJ2-3; 9 bases fit TRBD2. The V gene's germline CDR1 is SEHNR and CDR2 FQNEAQ (reference sequence). CDR3 size: 16 residues. Germline trimming cut 3 bases from V and 4 bases from J; bases unmatched to any gene: 8. This chain's CDR3 is CASSLGSGGAPDTQYF. As DNA, the CDR3 is TGTGCCAGCAGCTTGGGTAGCGGGGGTGCTCCAGATACGCAGTATTTT.

The V and J genes are TRBV30 and TRBJ2-1, with TRBD2 matching over 9 bases. The ends lost 1 base at V and 9 bases at J; junction bases unmatched: 4. Germline CDR1 GTSNPN, CDR2 SVGIG (reference sequence). This CDR3 is 13 amino acids long. CDR3 DNA: TGTGCCTGGAGTGGCGCGGGAGGGAGTGAGCAGTTCTTC. Translating gives CAWSGAGGSEQFF.

The gene calls are TRBV29-1 and TRBJ1-1; no definite D call. The CDR3 extends over 14 amino acids. The germline V gene encodes CDR1 SQVTM and CDR2 ANQGSEA. Trimming cost V 2 bases and J 5 bases, with 15 bases left between them. As DNA, the CDR3 is TGCAGCGTTGAAAAAGAGCCAGGCTTTACTGAAGCTTTCTTT. Its translation is CSVEKEPGFTEAFF.

V is TRBV14 and J is TRBJ1-1; 10 bases agree with TRBD1. The V and J ends lost 2 bases and 2 bases, in that order; junction bases with no gene match: 2. Germline V CDR1 and CDR2: SGHDN, FVKESK. The CDR3 runs 15 residues. The CDR3, as DNA: TGTGCCAGCAGCCAACGGACAGGGGGAAACACTGAAGCTTTCTTT. It encodes CASSQRTGGNTEAFF.

The chain employs TRBV10-1 and TRBJ1-1; unclear D gene. Per the germline V gene, CDR1 is WNHNN and CDR2 is SYGVQD (reference sequence). The CDR3 is 12 residues long. Trimming stripped 5 bases from V and 1 base from J, with 5 bases between. The CDR3 nucleotides read TGCGCCAGCAGTTGGAGGAACACTGAAGCTTTCTTT. It yields the protein CASSWRNTEAFF.

The chain is built from TRBV30 and TRBJ2-2; D ambiguous. The CDR3 loop spans 12 amino acids. Germline CDR1 is GTSNPN and CDR2 is SVGIG (reference sequence). Trimming removed 1 base from V and 4 bases from J, with 4 bases in between. CDR3 region: CAWSGGTGELFF. CDR3 in DNA: TGTGCCTGGAGTGGAGGCACCGGGGAGCTGTTTTTT.

The chain is built from TRBV4-2 and TRBJ1-2; D is unresolved. V dropped 0 bases and J dropped 3 bases, with 14 bases sitting between them. The CDR3 runs to 16 residues. The germline V gene encodes CDR1 LGHNA and CDR2 YNFKEQ. The CDR3 DNA is TGTGCCAGCAGCCAAGAGGGTGCGGGCAGCGACTATGGCTACACCTTC. Translation: CASSQEGAGSDYGYTF.

V and J are TRBV30 and TRBJ2-7; 10 bases line up with TRBD1. This CDR3 has 13 residues. The V gene's germline CDR1 is GTSNPN and CDR2 SVGIG (reference sequence). The J segment lost 2 bases and the V segment lost 5 bases, leaving 3 bases of the junction unmatched. The CDR3, as DNA: TGTGCCTGGGACGGGACAGGGGCCTACGAGCAGTACTTC. This sequence encodes CAWDGTGAYEQYF. The full variable domain, completed using reference TRBV30 and TRBJ2-7, is SQTIHQWPATLVQPVGSPLSLECTVEGTSNPNLYWYRQAAGRGLQLLFYSVGIGQISSEVPQNLSASRPQDRQFILSSKKLLLSDSGFYLCAWDGTGAYEQYFGPGTRLTVT.